The 25 T cell receptor beta chains below all came from one sample that was sequenced in a study of OX40 agonist ivuxolimab in advanced cancers. The protocol was immunoSEQ multiplex PCR, while the TCRdb copy is restricted to in-frame clones and leaves out a portion. The data show 85,000 to 100,000 clones, 85% to 95% seen once. Sequenced here: CD4+ or CD8+ T cells sorted from blood, sampled in a trial of the OX40 agonist ivuxolimab. The receptors here all came from an adult with an advanced solid tumor such as melanoma, head and neck, liver or kidney cancer.

The J gene is TRBJ2-1, the V gene TRBV7-2, with D possibly being TRBD1 or TRBD2 (5 bases each). This CDR3 is built from 15 residues. V lost 7 bases, J lost 7 bases, and 20 bases lay in between. Germline V gene sequence: CDR1 SGHTA, CDR2 FQGNSA. The CDR3: CASTPQASSGNEQFF. In DNA, the CDR3 is TGTGCCAGCACCCCACAGGCCTCCTCGGGGAATGAGCAGTTCTTC.

The chain combines TRBV11-2 with TRBJ2-1; 12 nucleotides match TRBD2. Germline V gene lookup returns CDR1 SGHAT and CDR2 FQNNGV. CDR3 length equals 16 residues. V lost 4 bases to trimming and J lost 0 bases; unmatched junction nucleotides: 1. This CDR3 reads CASSSSGGASYNEQFF. CDR3 nucleotide sequence: TGTGCCAGCAGCTCTAGCGGGGGGGCCTCCTACAATGAGCAGTTCTTC.

V and J are TRBV5-6 and TRBJ2-3; D call uncertain. The CDR3 consists of 14 residues. Trimming removed 0 bases from V and 2 bases from J, with 7 bases in between. CDR1 and CDR2 from the germline V gene are SGHDT and YYEEEE. The CDR3, as DNA: TGTGCCAGCAGCTTGGACAGAAACACAGATACGCAGTATTTT. Translated, it gives CASSLDRNTDTQYF.

The chain is built from TRBV30 and TRBJ1-5; D is perhaps TRBD1 (5 bases). CDR3 length: 13 amino acids. Germline assignment: CDR1 GTSNPN and CDR2 SVGIG (reference sequence). V lost 2 bases and J 5 bases, leaving 10 bases between the germline ends. CDR3 loop: CAWSTDRYQPQHF. The CDR3, as DNA: TGTGCCTGGAGTACCGACAGATATCAGCCCCAGCATTTT.

The V and J genes are TRBV11-2 and TRBJ1-4; TRBD1 agrees at 8 bases. The CDR3 consists of 16 residues. The V segment lost 4 bases and the J segment 5 bases; nucleotides outside the gene matches: 9. The germline CDR1 and CDR2 sequences are SGHAT and FQNNGV. CDR3: CASSWGRGLGNEKLFF. CDR3 coding DNA: TGTGCCAGCAGCTGGGGCAGGGGGCTGGGGAATGAAAAACTGTTTTTT. The variable domain in full, completed from reference TRBV11-2 and TRBJ1-4, reads EAGVAQSPRYKIIEKRQSVAFWCNPISGHATLYWYQQILGQGPKLLIQFQNNGVVDDSQLPKDRFSAERLKGVDSTLKIQPAKLEDSAVYLCASSWGRGLGNEKLFFGSGTQLSVL.

This clone was recorded only once. The V call is TRBV25-1, the J call TRBJ1-4; D is unclear. V lost 4 bases and J lost 0, with 9 bases in between. Germline V gene data show CDR1 as MGHDK and CDR2 as SYGVNS. The CDR3 consists of 15 residues. CDR3 nucleotides: TGTGCCAGCAGTGCTAGCCCCGCAACTAATGAAAAACTGTTTTTT. Amino acids: CASSASPATNEKLFF.

J is TRBJ2-3 and V is TRBV30; D remains unclear. V was pared by 2 bases and J by 0 bases, with 12 bases between. The CDR3 consists of 15 residues. The germline V gene encodes CDR1 GTSNPN and CDR2 SVGIG (reference sequence). The CDR3 sequence: CAWSPWSRSTDTQYF. DNA of the CDR3: TGTGCCTGGAGTCCATGGTCGCGAAGCACAGATACGCAGTATTTT.

V usage is TRBV30 and J usage is TRBJ2-2, with 11 bases aligning to TRBD2. Germline V gene lookup returns CDR1 GTSNPN and CDR2 SVGIG (reference sequence). The CDR3 is 16 amino acids. Trimming took 6 bases from V and 5 from J; bases not matched to a gene: 11. In nucleotides, the CDR3 is TGTGCCTGTAAGGGGACTAGCGGAACTATTACCGGGGAGCTGTTTTTT. It translates to CACKGTSGTITGELFF.

Remarks on this clone: The junction differs from germline at one of its ends, possibly a read error. The chain combines TRBV7-7 with TRBJ2-1; tentative D call: TRBD2 (6 bases). Germline lookup yields CDR1 SSHAT and CDR2 FNYEAQ (reference sequence). The CDR3 is made up of 16 amino acids. The CDR3 sequence: CASSLVLTSTYNEQFF. CDR3 DNA: TGTGCTAGCAGCTTAGTTTTAACTAGCACATACAATGAGCAGTTCTTC. Looking up the rest from reference TRBV7-7 and TRBJ2-1 gives the full variable domain: GAGVSQSPRYKVTKRGQDVTLRCDPISSHATLYWYQQALGQGPEFLTYFNYEAQPDKSGLPSDRFSAERPEGSISTLTIQRTEQRDSAMYRCASSLVLTSTYNEQFFGPGTRLTVL.

The chain uses TRBV10-3 and TRBJ2-7; no definite D call. The CDR3 has 11 amino acids. The V and J ends lost 7 bases and 0 bases respectively, with 4 bases between them. Germline CDR1 and CDR2: ENHRY and SYGVKD. CDR3 residues: CAIKGSYEQYF. CDR3 nucleotides: TGTGCCATCAAAGGCTCCTACGAGCAGTACTTC.

The V call is TRBV6-1, the J call TRBJ2-1; D gene uncertain. This CDR3 has 12 residues. The germline CDR1 and CDR2 sequences are MNHNS and SASEGT. V was shortened by 4 bases and J by 12 bases, with 13 bases between the two germline ends. CDR3 amino acids: CASSAPLRWQFF. CDR3 nucleotide sequence: TGTGCCAGCAGTGCCCCCCTCCGGTGGCAGTTCTTC.

Comment on this clone: This sample includes further DNA sequences coding for the same CDR3. This chain links TRBV6-5 with TRBJ2-7; D not certain. Trimming took 6 bases from V and 2 from J, leaving 14 bases between them. This CDR3 spans 14 amino acids. Per the germline V gene, CDR1 is MNHEY and CDR2 is SVGAGI. CDR3 DNA: TGTGCCAGCAGACCGACTCTTCTCGCCTACGAGCAGTACGTC. This sequence encodes CASRPTLLAYEQYV.

The V gene is TRBV29-1, the J gene TRBJ1-1; perhaps TRBD1 as D (6 bases). CDR1 is SQVTM, CDR2 ANQGSEA, per germline. The CDR3 has 16 residues. V lost 1 base, J lost 3 bases, and 18 bases lay in between. CDR3 nucleotide sequence: TGCAGCGTTGAAGTCATCAGGGGACGAATGGACACTGAAGCTTTCTTT. This gives the protein CSVEVIRGRMDTEAFF.

CDR3 residues: CAILRRRSFF. CDR3 DNA sequence: TGTGCCATTTTGAGGAGGAGAAGTTTCTTC. The chain combines TRBV4-2 with TRBJ2-1, with a possible D match to TRBD2 (5 bases). Germline V lookup: CDR1 LGHNA, CDR2 YNFKEQ. V was cut by 10 bases and J by 16 bases, with 17 bases left in between. The length of the CDR3 is 10 residues.

V usage is TRBV9 and J usage is TRBJ2-1; D is ambiguous. This CDR3 has 15 residues. Germline CDR1 SGDLS, CDR2 YYNGEE. The ends were cut back, 3 bases at V and 0 bases at J, with 10 bases in the middle. For the CDR3, the DNA is TGTGCCAGCAGCGCTACGGTGAGCTCCTACAATGAGCAGTTCTTC. It codes for CASSATVSSYNEQFF.

The gene calls are TRBV18 and TRBJ2-1; 7 bases are a match to TRBD2. V gave up 5 bases and J gave up 5 bases; unmatched junction bases: 3. Germline V lookup: CDR1 KGHSH, CDR2 LQKENI. The CDR3 sequence is 13 residues long. Here the CDR3 DNA reads TGTGCCAGCTCATCGGGACTAAACAATGAGCAGTTCTTC. This codes for CASSSGLNNEQFF.

The rearrangement links TRBV4-1 to TRBJ1-5; D unresolved. Trimming stripped 0 bases from V and 0 bases from J, with 6 bases between. CDR1 is MGHRA, CDR2 YSYEKL, per germline. The CDR3 totals 15 residues. CDR3 coding DNA: TGCGCCAGCAGCCAAGAACGGCATAGCAATCAGCCCCAGCATTTT. It specifies CASSQERHSNQPQHF.

The genes are TRBV28 and TRBJ2-5; tentatively, D is TRBD1 or TRBD2 (5 bases each). The CDR3 consists of 17 residues. Germline V lookup: CDR1 MDHEN, CDR2 SYDVKM. Between the trimmed V and J ends, which lost 4 bases and 4 bases, there was a span of 22 bases. The CDR3 region has the DNA TGTGCCAGCAGTTCCTCCCTGGGGGTGGGGCTCGGAGAGACCCAGTACTTC. This gives the protein CASSSSLGVGLGETQYF.

This sequence joins TRBV30 and TRBJ1-5, with D possibly TRBD1 on 5 matching bases. The CDR3 extends over 15 amino acids. V was cut by 0 bases and J by 2 bases, with 11 bases left in between. Germline V gene lookup returns CDR1 GTSNPN and CDR2 SVGIG (reference sequence). CDR3 sequence: CAWSVSGRGNQPQHF. For the CDR3, the DNA is TGTGCCTGGAGTGTATCGGGGCGAGGCAATCAGCCCCAGCATTTT.

The chain combines TRBV6-6 with TRBJ1-5; D is undetermined. Trimming pared 10 bases from V and 1 base from J, leaving 8 bases between. The CDR3 contains 12 residues. Germline-derived CDR1 and CDR2 are MNHNY and SVGAGI (reference sequence). In DNA form, the CDR3 reads TGTGCCACTATGGGGAGCAATCAGCCCCAGCATTTT. This translates into CATMGSNQPQHF.

This chain uses TRBV4-3 with TRBJ2-1; no clear D gene. This CDR3 is built from 15 residues. V was pared by 1 base and J by 7 bases, with 14 bases between. Germline loops: CDR1 LGHNA, CDR2 YSLEER. Here the CDR3 reads CASSQGHPAGNEQFF. The DNA of the CDR3 is TGCGCCAGCAGCCAAGGGCACCCAGCTGGTAATGAGCAGTTCTTC.

The chain uses TRBV23-1 and TRBJ2-7, with unresolved D. TRBV23-1 falls under the ORF class, with uncertain function. The germline V and J ends were trimmed by 6 bases and 6 bases, with 6 bases remaining between them. This CDR3 is 10 amino acids long. The chain's CDR3 is CASSPSEQYV. CDR3 nucleotide sequence: TGCGCCAGCAGCCCGTCCGAGCAGTACGTC.

A few counts support this clone. The genes are TRBV5-1 and TRBJ1-1; D might be TRBD1 (5 bases). This CDR3 contains 14 residues. V lost 5 bases and J lost 1, with 12 bases in between. Germline lookup yields CDR1 SGHRS and CDR2 YFSETQ. CDR3 protein: CASRMQGGNTEAFF. In DNA form, the CDR3 reads TGCGCCAGCAGGATGCAGGGAGGGAACACTGAAGCTTTCTTT.

This chain joins TRBV11-3 and TRBJ2-1; perhaps D is TRBD1 or TRBD2 (6 bases each). CDR1 SGHNT and CDR2 YENEEA come from the germline V gene. The CDR3 loop spans 16 amino acids. V was cut by 5 bases and J by 7 bases, with 21 bases left in between. The CDR3 nucleotides read TGTGCCAGCAGCCCCGGGGTAACGGGGGCGGGTAATGAGCAGTTCTTC. Translated, it gives CASSPGVTGAGNEQFF.

This clone was seen once. The chain employs TRBV27 and TRBJ2-3; D is undetermined. The CDR3 extends over 13 amino acids. Between the trimmed V and J ends, which lost 6 bases and 2 bases, there was a span of 9 bases. Germline-derived CDR1 and CDR2 are MNHEY and SMNVEV (reference sequence). The CDR3, as DNA: TGTGCCAGCAGGGCAGCTTCCACAGATACGCAGTATTTT. It codes for CASRAASTDTQYF.